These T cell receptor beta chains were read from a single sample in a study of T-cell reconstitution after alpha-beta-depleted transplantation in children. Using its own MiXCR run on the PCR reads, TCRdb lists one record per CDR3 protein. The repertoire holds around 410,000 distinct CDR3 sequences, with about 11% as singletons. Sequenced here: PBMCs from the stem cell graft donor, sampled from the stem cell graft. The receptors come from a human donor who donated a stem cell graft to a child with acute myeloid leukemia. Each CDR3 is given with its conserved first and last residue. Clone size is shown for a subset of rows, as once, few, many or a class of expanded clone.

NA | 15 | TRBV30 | CAWGGQGSLNTEAFF
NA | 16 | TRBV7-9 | CAGEGFRSLSYNEQFF
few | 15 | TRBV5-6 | CASSLARQGNTEAFF
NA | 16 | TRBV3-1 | CASSPLAGGPVDEQFF
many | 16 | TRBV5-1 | CASSPRGAGEKETQYF
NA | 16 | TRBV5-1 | CASGTGTTGGYNEQFF
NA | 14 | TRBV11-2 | CASSLGQGTGEQFF
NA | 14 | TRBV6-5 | CASSYSAGGYEQYF
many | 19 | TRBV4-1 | CASSQDGGVVGLRDYGYTF
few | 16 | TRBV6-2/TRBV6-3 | CASSSSRLASPYEQYF
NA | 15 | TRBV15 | CATSRDKLAAYEQYF
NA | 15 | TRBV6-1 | CASSVGLATRETQYF
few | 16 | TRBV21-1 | CASSTERTGRIEKLFF